This T cell receptor (beta chain) stems from a study of T cells in Graves' hyperthyroidism and ophthalmopathy. The CDR3 spans 20 residues. CDR1 MDHEN and CDR2 SYDVKM come from the germline V gene. V lost 7 bases to trimming and J lost 2 bases, with 31 bases between them. Each patient was aged 18 to 65 and had newly diagnosed hyperthyroidism of under 2 months' duration. Exclusion of patients followed from uncontrolled infection, other autoimmune disease, pregnancy or lactation. Each diagnosis was grounded in clinical symptoms, serum thyroxine and TRAb, thyroid ultrasound, and orbital computed tomography. Regions amplified from RNA transcripts were the TCR beta CDR3 regions. Carried out on the TCR CDR3, a first-round RT-PCR used the HTBI primer set. TCRdb called the multiplex PCR reads again in MiXCR, with one record for every CDR3 protein. The sample has hundreds of thousands of distinct CDR3 sequences, approximately 15% seen once.

The chain joins TRBV28 to TRBJ2-3, with D perhaps TRBD1 (11 bases). The sample comprised blood. The receptor comes from a woman in her 30s with Graves' hyperthyroidism that later progressed to Graves' ophthalmopathy. CDR3 protein: CASTDRGPELAGGPTDTQYF. In nucleotides, the CDR3 is TGTGCCAGCACGGACAGGGGGCCCGAATTAGCGGGAGGACCCACAGATACGCAGTATTTT.